The 26 T cell receptor beta chains listed next were all sequenced from one sample in a study of blood T cells in healthy people across ages. Sample-barcoded 5' priming and a J-beta primer mix drove a second PCR of roughly 6 to 12 cycles. Each CDR3 protein gets one entry after TCRdb re-called the 5' RACE reads with MiXCR. The sample holds 450,000 to 700,000 distinct CDR3 sequences; roughly 28% are singletons and the top ten take less than 20%. The specimen sequenced was blood. The receptors shown here come from a woman in her 70s in good health.

The chain has TRBV4-3 and TRBJ2-5, with 7 bases matching TRBD2. CDR1 is LGHNA, CDR2 YSLEER, per germline. Trimming took 2 bases from V and 5 from J; bases not matched to a gene: 14. This CDR3 has 17 amino acids. CDR3 protein: CASSQRASGPLGETQYF. CDR3 DNA sequence: TGCGCCAGCAGCCAACGGGCTAGCGGTCCTCTCGGGGAGACCCAGTACTTC.

The chain employs TRBV19 and TRBJ1-4, with 7 bases lining up with TRBD1. This CDR3 is built from 15 residues. Trimming cost V 4 bases and J 8 bases; bases outside gene matches: 10. The germline V gene encodes CDR1 LNHDA and CDR2 SQIVND (reference sequence). The CDR3 DNA reads as TGTGCCAGTAGTACAGCGAGACAGGGCGTCGAAAAACTGTTTTTT. Translated, it gives CASSTARQGVEKLFF.

This clonotype was counted between two and nine times. The chain joins TRBV20-1 to TRBJ2-5; D gene uncertain. This CDR3 has 13 amino acids. Looked up from germline, CDR1 is DFQATT and CDR2 is SNEGSKA (reference sequence). V was trimmed by 2 bases and J by 5 bases, leaving 12 bases between them. CDR3 protein: CSARLTRKETQYF. The CDR3 DNA follows: TGCAGTGCTAGATTAACGCGGAAGGAGACCCAGTACTTC.

This clonotype has just a few counts. V gene TRBV3-1 combines with J gene TRBJ1-6, with a weak D call TRBD1 (5 bases). This CDR3 is 15 amino acids long. V was pared by 2 bases and J by 6 bases, with 11 bases between. Germline CDR1 reads LGHDT; CDR2 reads YNNKEL (reference sequence). CDR3 in amino acids: CASSQPGPLNSPLHF. CDR3 nucleotides: TGTGCCAGCAGCCAACCGGGACCGCTTAATTCACCCCTCCACTTT. The full variable domain, completed using reference TRBV3-1 and TRBJ1-6, is DTAVSQTPKYLVTQMGNDKSIKCEQNLGHDTMYWYKQDSKKFLKIMFSYNNKELIINETVPNRFSPKSPDKAHLNLHINSLELGDSAVYFCASSQPGPLNSPLHFGNGTRLTVT.

CDR3 in DNA: TGTGCCAGCAACCAAGGGCGGTCGGTTCAGTACTTC. Encoded protein: CASNQGRSVQYF. The rearrangement uses TRBV6-2 or TRBV6-3 and TRBJ2-7; D gene unclear. The V gene lost 7 bases and the J gene lost 10 bases, with 17 bases spanning the gap. CDR3 length: 12 amino acids. Germline CDR1 MNHEY, CDR2 SVGEGT.

In this sample, this clonotype turned up a few times. The chain combines TRBV9 with TRBJ2-1; D is unresolved. Germline CDR1 and CDR2: SGDLS and YYNGEE. V shed 0 bases and J shed 7 bases, with 5 bases lying between them. The CDR3 contains 12 residues. This CDR3 is CASSVARNEQFF. The CDR3 DNA follows: TGTGCCAGCAGCGTAGCTCGTAATGAGCAGTTCTTC.

The genes are TRBV19 and TRBJ1-2; TRBD1 aligns across 7 bases. V shed 3 bases, J shed 8 bases, and the junction held 12 bases outside the gene matches. The CDR3 covers 15 residues. Germline values: CDR1 LNHDA, CDR2 SQIVND (reference sequence). CDR3 in DNA: TGTGCCAGTAGTATTATAGACAGGGTTGCGGGCGGCTACACCTTC. Encoded protein: CASSIIDRVAGGYTF.

This chain connects TRBV20-1 to TRBJ1-4; 9 positions match TRBD1. CDR1 is DFQATT and CDR2 is SNEGSKA in the germline V gene (reference sequence). With V trimmed by 6 bases and J by 5 bases, 10 bases remained unmatched. CDR3 length: 15 amino acids. Here the CDR3 reads CSAADPGTGNEKLFF. CDR3 nucleotide sequence: TGCAGTGCCGCTGACCCCGGGACAGGGAATGAAAAACTGTTTTTT.

There are a few counts of this clonotype. This chain joins TRBV7-7 and TRBJ2-3; no definite D call. V lost 5 bases and J lost 5, with 11 bases in between. The CDR3 runs 13 residues. Germline V gene lookup returns CDR1 SSHAT and CDR2 FNYEAQ (reference sequence). The DNA of the CDR3 is TGTGCCAGCAGCCCTCGGCTAAGAGATACGCAGTATTTT. Residues: CASSPRLRDTQYF.

This clonotype was counted only a few times. The rearrangement links TRBV11-2 to TRBJ2-1; possibly TRBD2 for D (6 bases). This CDR3 has 13 amino acids. Germline V gene lookup returns CDR1 SGHAT and CDR2 FQNNGV. Trimming stripped 0 bases from V and 15 bases from J, with 15 bases between. CDR3 region: CASSLEEGSLGFF. The CDR3 nucleotides are TGTGCCAGCAGCTTAGAGGAGGGTTCCCTGGGGTTCTTC.

This clonotype was counted between two and nine times. The rearrangement uses TRBV29-1 and TRBJ2-2; 9 bases match TRBD1. Germline V lookup: CDR1 SQVTM, CDR2 ANQGSEA. The CDR3 runs 13 residues. J lost 7 bases, V lost 6 bases, and 6 bases had no gene match. CDR3 in DNA: TGCAGCGTCGTGGGACAGGGAGGCGGGGAGCTGTTTTTT. This codes for CSVVGQGGGELFF.

This clonotype was observed a few times. The V gene is TRBV4-1, the J gene TRBJ2-4, with 7 bases matching TRBD1. The V gene's germline CDR1 is MGHRA and CDR2 YSYEKL. V shed 0 bases and J 6 bases; nucleotides not matched to a gene: 5. The CDR3 extends over 15 amino acids. CDR3 in amino acids: CASSQDWDSLNIQYF. CDR3 nucleotides: TGCGCCAGCAGCCAAGACTGGGACAGCCTAAACATTCAGTACTTC.

The CDR3 DNA is TGCGCCAGCAGCCTCACGGTTGGGCATGCGGGTGGCTACACCTTC. Amino acids: CASSLTVGHAGGYTF. The rearrangement links TRBV5-1 to TRBJ1-2, with unresolved D. CDR3 length equals 15 residues. V lost 4 bases and J 7 bases, leaving 20 bases between the germline ends. Looked up from germline, CDR1 is SGHRS and CDR2 is YFSETQ.

A note on this clonotype: The conserved closing phenylalanine or tryptophan is absent in this CDR3, likely reflecting a read error. The limits of the CDR3 on the DNA are not certain, so only TCRdb's listed CDR3 is given. V usage is TRBV7-9 and J usage is TRBJ2-5. Germline V lookup: CDR1 SEHNR, CDR2 FQNEAQ (reference sequence). The CDR3 spans 13 residues, counting both ends. The chain's CDR3 is CASSLVSWETQCL.

This clonotype was observed a few times. The chain employs TRBV9 and TRBJ2-3; D uncertain. Germline CDR1 reads SGDLS; CDR2 reads YYNGEE. Deletions cut 4 bases from V and 2 bases from J, with 14 bases between. The CDR3 runs 15 residues. DNA for the CDR3: TGTGCCAGCAGCCCCCAACATTTAGTCACAGATACGCAGTATTTT. Its protein is CASSPQHLVTDTQYF.

This clonotype was seen only a few times. This chain joins TRBV12-3 or TRBV12-4 and TRBJ2-7; possible D gene TRBD2, 6 bases. V lost 7 bases, J lost 5 bases, and 15 bases lay in between. The CDR3 is made up of 13 amino acids. The CDR3 region has the DNA TGTGCCAGCACCCCCTCTTGGGAGGACGAGCAGTACTTC. Its translation is CASTPSWEDEQYF.

The chain joins TRBV2 to TRBJ1-1; a weak D match, TRBD1 (5 bases). With 4 bases removed from V and 5 bases from J, the gap between germline ends came to 17 bases. This CDR3 comprises 15 residues. Germline V gene sequence: CDR1 SNHLY, CDR2 FYNNEI. The CDR3 sequence is CASSVEQGSRTEAFF. CDR3 nucleotide sequence: TGTGCCAGCAGTGTGGAGCAGGGATCACGTACTGAAGCTTTCTTT.

This chain uses TRBV7-2 with TRBJ1-4; unclear D gene. CDR3 length equals 11 residues. Trimming left V 5 bases short and J 8 bases short, with 6 bases between. Germline CDR1 reads SGHTA; CDR2 reads FQGNSA. CDR3 sequence (DNA): TGTGCCAGCAGCACGAGGGAAAAACTGTTTTTT. Translation gives CASSTREKLFF.

A remark on this clonotype: The junction does not match germline at one end; this may be a read error. The chain joins TRBV2 to TRBJ1-5; no definite D call. The CDR3 sequence is 14 residues long. Germline V gene sequence: CDR1 SNHLY, CDR2 FYNNEI. Written as DNA, the CDR3 is TGTACCAGCAATATGATGGGGAGCAATCAGCCCCAGCATTTT. Amino acids: CTSNMMGSNQPQHF.

This clonotype has at least ten counts. The chain links TRBV29-1 to TRBJ1-2; TRBD1 matches at 12 bases. V trimming: 3 bases; J trimming: 5 bases; junction bases outside the gene matches: 7. The CDR3 runs 15 residues. Looked up from germline, CDR1 is SQVTM and CDR2 is ANQGSEA. DNA of the CDR3: TGCAGCGTTGACGCCGGGACAGGGGGCGATTATGGCTACACCTTC. Its protein product is CSVDAGTGGDYGYTF.

The chain has TRBV5-6 and TRBJ2-4; no reliable D call. Germline V gives CDR1 SGHDT, CDR2 YYEEEE. The CDR3 loop spans 15 amino acids. Trimming removed 1 base at V and 16 bases at J, with 24 bases between. CDR3 DNA: TGTGCCAGCAGCTTGTGGGCTTTTCGACACGGTAACCACTACTTC. Translated, it gives CASSLWAFRHGNHYF.

The chain is built from TRBV9 and TRBJ2-5; D may be TRBD1 or TRBD2 (5 bases each). TRBJ2-1 explains the end of the DNA better; the J call may be wrong. The CDR3 is made up of 15 amino acids. Germline values: CDR1 SGDLS, CDR2 YYNGEE. CDR3 nucleotide sequence: TGTGCCAGCGCCGCGGACTTGGGACCCTACAATGAGCAGTTCTTC. Its protein product is CASAADLGPYNEQFF.

The chain has TRBV27 and TRBJ2-7; either TRBD1 or TRBD2 may fit D (5 bases each). Trimming removed 5 bases at V and 2 bases at J, with 16 bases between. CDR1 and CDR2 from the germline V gene are MNHEY and SMNVEV (reference sequence). The CDR3 extends over 15 amino acids. The CDR3 sequence: CASSRGQSLTYEQYF. CDR3 DNA: TGTGCCAGCAGTCGGGGCCAAAGTCTCACCTACGAGCAGTACTTC.

The J gene is TRBJ2-7, the V gene TRBV29-1; maybe TRBD1 (5 bases). V was clipped by 3 bases and J by 2 bases, with 14 bases between them. Germline assignment: CDR1 SQVTM and CDR2 ANQGSEA. The CDR3 length is 14 residues. CDR3 in amino acids: CSVDKGARTYEQYF. CDR3 sequence (DNA): TGCAGCGTTGATAAAGGGGCTAGGACCTACGAGCAGTACTTC.

The CDR3 sequence: CASSLMGGQGVGKLFF. The DNA of the CDR3 is TGCGCCAGCAGCTTGATGGGGGGCCAGGGCGTAGGAAAACTGTTTTTT. V is TRBV5-1 and J is TRBJ1-4; maybe TRBD1 (6 bases). The CDR3 sequence is 16 residues long. CDR1 SGHRS and CDR2 YFSETQ come from the germline V gene. V lost 1 base, J lost 10 bases, and 20 bases lay in between. The full variable domain, with the rest looked up from reference TRBV5-1 and TRBJ1-4, is KAGVTQTPRYLIKTRGQQVTLSCSPISGHRSVSWYQQTPGQGLQFLFEYFSETQRNKGNFPGRFSGRQFSNSRSEMNVSTLELGDSALYLCASSLMGGQGVGKLFFGSGTQLSVL.

The gene calls are TRBV11-2 and TRBJ2-6, with TRBD1 matching over 8 bases. Looked up from germline, CDR1 is SGHAT and CDR2 is FQNNGV. The CDR3 is 19 amino acids. Trimming at V came to 5 bases and at J to 0 bases, leaving 12 bases not matched to a gene. In DNA form, the CDR3 reads TGTGCCAGCAGCCAAAGACTGGACAGGGTTCCCTCTGGGGCCAACGTCCTGACTTTC. Translated: CASSQRLDRVPSGANVLTF.